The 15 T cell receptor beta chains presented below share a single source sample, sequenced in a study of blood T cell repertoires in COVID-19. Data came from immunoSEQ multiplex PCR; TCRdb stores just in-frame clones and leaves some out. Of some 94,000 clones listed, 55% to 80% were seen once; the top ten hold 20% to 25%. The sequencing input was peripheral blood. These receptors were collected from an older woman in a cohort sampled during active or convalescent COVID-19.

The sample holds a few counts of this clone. CDR3 protein: CAWSRTSGGAVSTDTQYF. DNA for the CDR3: TGTGCCTGGAGTCGGACTAGCGGGGGGGCCGTTAGTACAGATACGCAGTATTTT. This rearrangement joins TRBV30 to TRBJ2-3; 15 bases map to TRBD2. The CDR3 runs 18 residues. Germline-derived CDR1 and CDR2 are GTSNPN and SVGIG (reference sequence). The junction had 9 bases not matched to a gene; V was cut back by 2 bases and J by 3 bases.

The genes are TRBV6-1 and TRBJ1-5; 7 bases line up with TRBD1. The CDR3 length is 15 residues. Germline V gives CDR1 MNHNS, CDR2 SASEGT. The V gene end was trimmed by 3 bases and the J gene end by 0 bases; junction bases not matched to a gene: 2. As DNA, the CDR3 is TGTGCCAGCAGTGAGGGACAGTTTAGCAATCAGCCCCAGCATTTT. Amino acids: CASSEGQFSNQPQHF.

For the CDR3, the DNA is TGCAGCGCAAACAGGGGTCCCGGCTACACCTTC. It specifies CSANRGPGYTF. The rearrangement links TRBV29-1 to TRBJ1-2; TRBD1 matches 7 bases. The CDR3 runs 11 residues. Germline V gene sequence: CDR1 SQVTM, CDR2 ANQGSEA. V shed 7 bases and J 8 bases; nucleotides not matched to a gene: 7.

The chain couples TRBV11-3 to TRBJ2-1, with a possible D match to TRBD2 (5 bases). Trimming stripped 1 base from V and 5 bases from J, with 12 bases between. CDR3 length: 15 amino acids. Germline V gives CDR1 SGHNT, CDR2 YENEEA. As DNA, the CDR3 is TGTGCCAGCAGCTTAGCTTCATTGAGGGACAATGAGCAGTTCTTC. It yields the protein CASSLASLRDNEQFF.

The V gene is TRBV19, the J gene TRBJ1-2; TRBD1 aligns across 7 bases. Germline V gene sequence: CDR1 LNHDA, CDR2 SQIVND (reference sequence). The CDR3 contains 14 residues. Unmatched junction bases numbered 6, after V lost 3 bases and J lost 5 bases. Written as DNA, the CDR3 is TGTGCCAGTAGTATCCCCGGGACAGCTTATGGCTACACCTTC. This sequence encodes CASSIPGTAYGYTF.

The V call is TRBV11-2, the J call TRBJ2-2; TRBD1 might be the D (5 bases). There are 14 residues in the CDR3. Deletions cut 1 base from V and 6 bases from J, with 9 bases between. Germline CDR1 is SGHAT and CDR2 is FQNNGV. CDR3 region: CASSLGRVPGELFF. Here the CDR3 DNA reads TGTGCCAGCAGCTTAGGCAGGGTCCCCGGGGAGCTGTTTTTT. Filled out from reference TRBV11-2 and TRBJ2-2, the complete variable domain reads EAGVAQSPRYKIIEKRQSVAFWCNPISGHATLYWYQQILGQGPKLLIQFQNNGVVDDSQLPKDRFSAERLKGVDSTLKIQPAKLEDSAVYLCASSLGRVPGELFFGEGSRLTVL.

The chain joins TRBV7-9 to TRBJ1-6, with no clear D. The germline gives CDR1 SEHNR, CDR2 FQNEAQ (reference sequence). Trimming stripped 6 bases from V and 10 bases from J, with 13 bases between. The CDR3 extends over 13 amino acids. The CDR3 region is CASRGDFGSPLHF. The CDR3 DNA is TGTGCCAGCAGGGGAGACTTCGGGTCACCCCTCCACTTT.

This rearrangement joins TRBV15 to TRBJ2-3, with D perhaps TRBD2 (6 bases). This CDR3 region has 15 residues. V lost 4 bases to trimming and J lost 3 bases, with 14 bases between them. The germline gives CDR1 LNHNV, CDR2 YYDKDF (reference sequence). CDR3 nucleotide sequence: TGTGCCACCAGCAAACCGGGACTCCATACAGATACGCAGTATTTT. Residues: CATSKPGLHTDTQYF.

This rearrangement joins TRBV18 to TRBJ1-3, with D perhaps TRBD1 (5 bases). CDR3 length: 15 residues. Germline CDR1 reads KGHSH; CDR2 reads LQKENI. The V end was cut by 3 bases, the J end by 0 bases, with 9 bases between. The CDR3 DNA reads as TGTGCCAGCTCACCCCCAGGGCTCTCTGGAAACACCATATATTTT. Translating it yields CASSPPGLSGNTIYF.

CDR3 sequence (DNA): TGCGCCAGCAGCTCCGCCCCAGGGGGGAATCAGCCCCAGCATTTT. Its protein product is CASSSAPGGNQPQHF. V is TRBV5-1 and J is TRBJ1-5; 7 positions match TRBD1. The junction had 7 bases not matched to a gene; V was cut back by 3 bases and J by 4 bases. The CDR3 length is 15 residues. Germline V gives CDR1 SGHRS, CDR2 YFSETQ.

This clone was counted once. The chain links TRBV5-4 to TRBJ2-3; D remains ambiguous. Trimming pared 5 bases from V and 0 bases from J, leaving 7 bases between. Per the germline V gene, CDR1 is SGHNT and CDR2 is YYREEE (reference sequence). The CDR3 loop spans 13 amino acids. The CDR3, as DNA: TGTGCCAGCAGACCCAGGAGCACAGATACGCAGTATTTT. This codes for CASRPRSTDTQYF. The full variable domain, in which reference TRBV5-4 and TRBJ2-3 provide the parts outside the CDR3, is ETGVTQSPTHLIKTRGQQVTLRCSSQSGHNTVSWYQQALGQGPQFIFQYYREEENGRGNFPPRFSGLQFPNYSSELNVNALELDDSALYLCASRPRSTDTQYFGPGTRLTVL.

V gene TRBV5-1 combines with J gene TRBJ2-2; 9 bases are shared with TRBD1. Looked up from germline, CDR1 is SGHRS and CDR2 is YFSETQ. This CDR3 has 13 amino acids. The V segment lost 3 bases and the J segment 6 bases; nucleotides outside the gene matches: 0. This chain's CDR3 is CASSWTGAGELFF. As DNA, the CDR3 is TGCGCCAGCAGCTGGACAGGGGCCGGGGAGCTGTTTTTT.

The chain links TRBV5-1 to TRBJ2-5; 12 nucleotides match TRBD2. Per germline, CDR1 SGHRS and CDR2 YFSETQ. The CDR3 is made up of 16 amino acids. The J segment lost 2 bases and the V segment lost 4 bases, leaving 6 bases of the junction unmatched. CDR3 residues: CASSLTSGGIQETQYF. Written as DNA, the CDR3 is TGCGCCAGCAGCCTGACTAGCGGGGGCATACAAGAGACCCAGTACTTC.

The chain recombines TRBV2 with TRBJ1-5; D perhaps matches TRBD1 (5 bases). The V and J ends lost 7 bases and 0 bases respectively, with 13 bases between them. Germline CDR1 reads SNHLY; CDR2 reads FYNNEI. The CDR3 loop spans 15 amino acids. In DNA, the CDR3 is TGTGCCAGCATTTTGACAGATAATAGCAATCAGCCCCAGCATTTT. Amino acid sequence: CASILTDNSNQPQHF. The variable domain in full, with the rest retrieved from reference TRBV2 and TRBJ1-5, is EPEVTQTPSHQVTQMGQEVILRCVPISNHLYFYWYRQILGQKVEFLVSFYNNEISEKSEIFDDQFSVERPDGSNFTLKIRSTKLEDSAMYFCASILTDNSNQPQHFGDGTRLSIL.

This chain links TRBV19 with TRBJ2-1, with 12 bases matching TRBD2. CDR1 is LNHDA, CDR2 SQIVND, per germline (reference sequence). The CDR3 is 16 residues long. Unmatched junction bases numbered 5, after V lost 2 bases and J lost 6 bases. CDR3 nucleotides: TGTGCCAGTAGTATAACGTCTAGCGGGGGGGCCAATGAGCAGTTCTTC. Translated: CASSITSSGGANEQFF. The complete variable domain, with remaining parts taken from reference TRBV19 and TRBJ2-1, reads DGGITQSPKYLFRKEGQNVTLSCEQNLNHDAMYWYRQDPGQGLRLIYYSQIVNDFQKGDIAEGYSVSREKKESFPLTVTSAQKNPTAFYLCASSITSSGGANEQFFGPGTRLTVL.